These 28 T cell receptor beta chains came from one sample sequenced in a study of identical twins. From the 5' RACE reads, TCRdb called clonotypes with MiXCR, one entry per CDR3 protein. The data hold approximately 500,000 distinct CDR3 sequences, with 20% to 30% observed a single time. The same sample was also used in a study of T cells expressing NK-cell markers.

The sequenced sample was CD4+ T cells sorted from blood. The receptors were sampled from a woman under 30 in good health.

The J gene is TRBJ2-3, the V gene TRBV5-1; D is perhaps TRBD1 or TRBD2 (5 bases each). CDR3 size: 16 residues. The V and J ends lost 0 bases and 0 bases respectively, with 11 bases between them. Germline V gene data show CDR1 as SGHRS and CDR2 as YFSETQ. The CDR3 region is CASSLGGVLSTDTQYF. In DNA form, the CDR3 reads TGCGCCAGCAGCTTGGGAGGGGTCCTAAGCACAGATACGCAGTATTTT.

The table lists this clonotype with a few counts. The chain is built from TRBV12-3 or TRBV12-4 and TRBJ2-3; D unclear. Trimming removed 6 bases from V and 4 bases from J, with 17 bases in between. CDR3 size: 15 residues. CDR3 protein: CASRPIGIAPDTQYF. The CDR3, as DNA: TGTGCCAGCAGGCCTATCGGTATAGCCCCAGATACGCAGTATTTT.

This clonotype was detected a few times. V is TRBV12-3 or TRBV12-4 and J is TRBJ1-1, with 9 nucleotides matching TRBD1. V lost 7 bases and J lost 4; bases outside the gene matches: 7. This CDR3 spans 14 amino acids. As DNA, the CDR3 is TGTGCCAGCACCCTGGGGGACAGGGTCACTGAAGCTTTCTTT. Translation gives CASTLGDRVTEAFF.

V is TRBV29-1 and J is TRBJ2-3, with D possibly matching TRBD1 (6 bases). Germline assignment: CDR1 SQVTM and CDR2 ANQGSEA. V was shortened by 6 bases and J by 7 bases, with 11 bases between the two germline ends. The length of the CDR3 is 11 residues. CDR3 sequence reads: CSVVRGYTQYF. CDR3 in DNA: TGCAGCGTGGTGAGGGGGTATACGCAGTATTTT.

The V and J genes are TRBV10-3 and TRBJ1-1; no clear D. The germline gives CDR1 ENHRY, CDR2 SYGVKD. The V end was cut by 3 bases, the J end by 5 bases, with 16 bases between. CDR3 length equals 15 residues. The CDR3 DNA reads as TGTGCCATCAGTGAAGTAAGGAGTCGGGGAACTGAAGCTTTCTTT. It encodes CAISEVRSRGTEAFF.

The chain uses TRBV29-1 and TRBJ2-2; the D is unclear. Per germline, CDR1 SQVTM and CDR2 ANQGSEA. This CDR3 is built from 13 residues. Trimming took off 4 bases at V and 2 bases at J, with 8 bases between the two ends. The CDR3 DNA reads TGCAGCGTTGGAAAGGGAAACACCGGGGAGCTGTTTTTT. Protein sequence: CSVGKGNTGELFF.

The chain carries TRBV9 and TRBJ2-3; 9 nucleotides line up with TRBD1. J was trimmed by 4 bases and V by 3 bases; bases with no gene match: 9. The CDR3 runs to 16 residues. Germline V lookup: CDR1 SGDLS, CDR2 YYNGEE. CDR3 coding DNA: TGTGCCAGCAGCGCCCGGGACAGGGATGCCGCAGATACGCAGTATTTT. Protein: CASSARDRDAADTQYF.

This clonotype was seen more than once but under ten times. The chain combines TRBV3-1 with TRBJ2-1, with 10 nucleotides matching TRBD2. This CDR3 spans 19 amino acids. V was clipped by 0 bases and J by 4 bases; unmatched bases: 12. Germline CDR1 is LGHDT and CDR2 is YNNKEL (reference sequence). The CDR3 DNA reads as TGTGCCAGCAGCCAAGATCCCAGTAGCGGGGGGATTCTTTACAATGAGCAGTTCTTC. Translated, it gives CASSQDPSSGGILYNEQFF.

The chain recombines TRBV5-1 with TRBJ1-2; 8 nucleotides line up with TRBD1. This CDR3 is built from 14 residues. Looked up from germline, CDR1 is SGHRS and CDR2 is YFSETQ. The V segment lost 4 bases and the J segment 4 bases; nucleotides outside the gene matches: 6. The CDR3 is CASSRSGQGYGYTF. DNA for the CDR3: TGCGCCAGCAGCAGATCAGGACAGGGCTATGGCTACACCTTC.

The chain recombines TRBV5-1 with TRBJ2-1; D call uncertain. V gave up 2 bases and J gave up 7 bases, with 13 bases separating them. The V gene's germline CDR1 is SGHRS and CDR2 YFSETQ. This CDR3 is 14 amino acids long. Here the CDR3 reads CASSFSQNNNEQFF. DNA of the CDR3: TGCGCCAGCAGCTTTAGCCAGAATAATAATGAGCAGTTCTTC.

The V call is TRBV29-1, the J call TRBJ2-5; 12 nucleotides match TRBD2. Trimming removed 3 bases from V and 5 bases from J; junction bases left unmatched: 7. The CDR3 consists of 15 residues. CDR1 and CDR2 from the germline V gene are SQVTM and ANQGSEA. The CDR3, as DNA: TGCAGCGTTGAGCGGGCTAGCGGGGGGGGTGAGACCCAGTACTTC. This gives the protein CSVERASGGGETQYF.

V usage is TRBV5-1 and J usage is TRBJ2-2; TRBD1 aligns across 9 bases. The length of the CDR3 is 16 residues. The J segment lost 1 base and the V segment lost 4 bases, leaving 5 bases of the junction unmatched. CDR1 SGHRS and CDR2 YFSETQ come from the germline V gene. CDR3 sequence: CASSGTGQGNTGELFF. CDR3 DNA sequence: TGCGCCAGCAGCGGTACGGGACAGGGGAACACCGGGGAGCTGTTTTTT.

This chain uses TRBV15 with TRBJ1-5; maybe TRBD1 (5 bases). This CDR3 has 16 residues. Germline V gives CDR1 LNHNV, CDR2 YYDKDF (reference sequence). V gave up 2 bases and J gave up 2 bases, with 13 bases separating them. The CDR3 protein is CATSRSGVRGNQPQHF. In DNA, the CDR3 is TGTGCCACCAGCAGATCCGGGGTCAGGGGCAATCAGCCCCAGCATTTT. Full variable domain (rest looked up from reference TRBV15 and TRBJ1-5): DAMVIQNPRYQVTQFGKPVTLSCSQTLNHNVMYWYQQKSSQAPKLLFHYYDKDFNNEADTPDNFQSRRPNTSFCFLDIRSPGLGDTAMYLCATSRSGVRGNQPQHFGDGTRLSIL.

V and J are TRBV6-1 and TRBJ2-3; D unclear. Per germline, CDR1 MNHNS and CDR2 SASEGT. The CDR3 length is 14 residues. Deletions cut 6 bases from V and 2 bases from J, with 12 bases between. Here the CDR3 reads CASSRRLNTDTQYF. Here the CDR3 DNA reads TGTGCCAGCAGCCGCCGACTGAACACAGATACGCAGTATTTT.

V usage is TRBV25-1 and J usage is TRBJ2-2, with a weak D call TRBD2 (6 bases). There are 17 residues in the CDR3. Germline values: CDR1 MGHDK, CDR2 SYGVNS. The ends were cut back, 7 bases at V and 0 bases at J, with 18 bases in the middle. CDR3 in amino acids: CASMGGSVWANTGELFF. CDR3 DNA sequence: TGTGCCAGCATGGGGGGATCGGTTTGGGCGAACACCGGGGAGCTGTTTTTT.

This clonotype was counted between two and nine times. V usage is TRBV7-9 and J usage is TRBJ2-3; D not certain. The CDR3 has 13 residues. Germline V CDR1 and CDR2: SEHNR, FQNEAQ (reference sequence). Trimming stripped 6 bases from V and 5 bases from J, with 12 bases between. The CDR3 protein is CASRRSGKDTQYF. In DNA form, the CDR3 reads TGTGCCAGCAGGCGTAGTGGCAAAGATACGCAGTATTTT. Looking up the rest from reference TRBV7-9 and TRBJ2-3 gives the full variable domain: DTGVSQNPRHKITKRGQNVTFRCDPISEHNRLYWYRQTLGQGPEFLTYFQNEAQLEKSRLLSDRFSAERPKGSFSTLEIQRTEQGDSAMYLCASRRSGKDTQYFGPGTRLTVL.

The sample holds a few counts of this clonotype. The chain recombines TRBV24-1 with TRBJ2-3, with 8 bases identical to TRBD2. The V gene end was trimmed by 3 bases and the J gene end by 3 bases; junction bases not matched to a gene: 7. The CDR3 covers 16 residues. The germline V gene encodes CDR1 KGHDR and CDR2 SFDVKD. The CDR3: CATSDPRGAGTDTQYF. CDR3 DNA sequence: TGTGCCACCAGTGATCCGCGGGGGGCGGGAACAGATACGCAGTATTTT.

This clonotype was seen more than once but under ten times. The chain has TRBV6-1 and TRBJ2-3; 9 nucleotides agree with TRBD2. The junction had 4 bases not matched to a gene; V was cut back by 5 bases and J by 1 base. The CDR3 runs 15 residues. The germline CDR1 and CDR2 sequences are MNHNS and SASEGT. The chain's CDR3 is CASSRAGGRTDTQYF. CDR3 nucleotide sequence: TGTGCCAGCAGTCGGGCGGGAGGGCGCACAGATACGCAGTATTTT.

The V gene is TRBV2, the J gene TRBJ2-2; TRBD2 agrees at 7 bases. The germline CDR1 and CDR2 sequences are SNHLY and FYNNEI. CDR3 length: 14 amino acids. The trim removed 5 bases at V and 4 bases at J, leaving 4 bases unmatched. The CDR3 nucleotides read TGTGCCAGCAGTTCCGGGACTACCACCGGGGAGCTGTTTTTT. As protein: CASSSGTTTGELFF. The full variable domain, with the rest looked up from reference TRBV2 and TRBJ2-2, is EPEVTQTPSHQVTQMGQEVILRCVPISNHLYFYWYRQILGQKVEFLVSFYNNEISEKSEIFDDQFSVERPDGSNFTLKIRSTKLEDSAMYFCASSSGTTTGELFFGEGSRLTVL.

This clonotype has a count of ten or more. The rearrangement links TRBV9 to TRBJ2-2, with TRBD2 as a possible D gene (6 bases). With 1 base removed from V and 7 bases from J, the gap between germline ends came to 11 bases. The CDR3 sequence is 14 residues long. Looked up from germline, CDR1 is SGDLS and CDR2 is YYNGEE. DNA for the CDR3: TGTGCCAGCAGCGTATCGGGGGTAGGCGGGGAGCTGTTTTTT. Translation gives CASSVSGVGGELFF.

Ten or more counts support this clonotype. This chain connects TRBV12-3 or TRBV12-4 to TRBJ1-2, with D possibly being TRBD1 (5 bases). CDR3 length: 13 amino acids. Trimming cost V 3 bases and J 8 bases, with 13 bases left between them. CDR3 nucleotides: TGTGCCAGCAGTTTCTCATGGGGGAGCGGCTACACCTTC. It is translated as CASSFSWGSGYTF.

This clonotype was picked up a small number of times. The J gene is TRBJ2-3, the V gene TRBV29-1; TRBD1 matches 8 bases. Germline values: CDR1 SQVTM, CDR2 ANQGSEA. The length of the CDR3 is 13 residues. J lost 2 bases, V lost 6 bases, and 4 bases had no gene match. Here the CDR3 reads CSVDRGDTDTQYF. DNA for the CDR3: TGCAGCGTAGACAGGGGAGACACAGATACGCAGTATTTT.

This clonotype was detected many times. The chain employs TRBV20-1 and TRBJ1-2; D gene ambiguous. Trimming took off 0 bases at V and 4 bases at J, with 9 bases between the two ends. CDR1 is DFQATT and CDR2 is SNEGSKA in the germline V gene (reference sequence). The CDR3 covers 13 residues. CDR3 bases: TGCAGTGCTAGAGATCCAGTATCCTATGGCTACACCTTC. This encodes CSARDPVSYGYTF.

This clonotype has a count of ten or more. V usage is TRBV5-1 and J usage is TRBJ2-7; 12 bases match TRBD2. The CDR3 runs to 14 residues. Germline CDR1 and CDR2: SGHRS and YFSETQ. V shed 4 bases and J 6 bases; nucleotides not matched to a gene: 5. Here the CDR3 DNA reads TGCGCCAGCAGCGTCGTACTAGCGGGGGGCGAGCAGTACTTC. This encodes CASSVVLAGGEQYF.

There are a few counts of this clonotype. V is TRBV12-3 or TRBV12-4 and J is TRBJ1-1; D perhaps matches TRBD1 (6 bases). V lost 7 bases to trimming and J lost 12 bases, with 15 bases between them. The CDR3 is 11 amino acids. This chain's CDR3 is CASTQDSWTFF. In nucleotides, the CDR3 is TGTGCCAGCACTCAGGACAGCTGGACTTTCTTT.

This chain uses TRBV5-1 with TRBJ1-1; 7 bases fit TRBD1. The CDR3 is made up of 15 amino acids. Germline lookup yields CDR1 SGHRS and CDR2 YFSETQ. Trimming took 0 bases from V and 5 from J; bases not matched to a gene: 7. CDR3 coding DNA: TGCGCCAGCAGCTTGGAAGGGGGCGCGGGGACTGAAGCTTTCTTT. It translates to CASSLEGGAGTEAFF.

This clonotype was recorded at least ten times. The gene calls are TRBV12-3 or TRBV12-4 and TRBJ2-3; weak D call: TRBD2 (5 bases). Trimming cost V 0 bases and J 8 bases, with 6 bases left between them. This CDR3 is 12 amino acids long. This CDR3 reads CASSLASGTQYF. The CDR3 bases are TGTGCCAGCAGTTTAGCGAGCGGTACGCAGTATTTT.

The gene calls are TRBV15 and TRBJ2-1; D is perhaps TRBD2 (6 bases). Germline V CDR1 and CDR2: LNHNV, YYDKDF (reference sequence). The CDR3 runs to 13 residues. The germline V and J ends were trimmed by 3 bases and 4 bases, with 7 bases remaining between them. The CDR3 reads CATSRDYYNEQFF. CDR3 sequence (DNA): TGTGCCACCAGCAGGGACTATTACAATGAGCAGTTCTTC.